The TCR beta chain under discussion was sequenced for a study of CD8 T cells in Susac syndrome. V was trimmed by 5 bases and J by 5 bases, leaving 10 bases between them. The CDR3 length is 13 residues. Per germline, CDR1 MNHNY and CDR2 SVGAGI (reference sequence). This clonotype was counted only a few times. RNA amounts of roughly 0.5 to 1 ug underwent reverse transcription with random hexamers. The amplification used immunoSEQ multiplex PCR on TCR beta CDR3; it spanned 54 Vbeta and 13 Jbeta. TCRdb ran MiXCR on the immunoSEQ multiplex PCR reads and lists one entry per CDR3 protein. The top ten clones hold roughly 0.16% of a sample with 150,000 to 160,000 distinct CDR3 sequences, about 95% of them seen once. Sequencing of TCR beta was carried out in blood CD8+ and CD4+ T cells. Negative isolation was used for CD8+ and CD4+ T cells, and FACS enrichment was applied to TEMRA cells.

The sequencing sample was made of CD8+ T cells from PBMCs. This clonotype originated in a human donor with multiple sclerosis. The chain recombines TRBV6-6 with TRBJ2-1, with D maybe TRBD2 (5 bases). The CDR3 bases are TGTGCCAGCAGTCTTGGACTCCACAATGAGCAGTTCTTC. It yields the protein CASSLGLHNEQFF.